This TCR beta chain is from a study of control samples from healthy donors and cancer patients. Sequencing was performed with immunoSEQ multiplex PCR; in TCRdb, only in-frame clones are kept and a portion is missing. This table has approximately 97,000 clones, about 91% appearing once. The receptor was derived from a woman under 30 in good health. Sequences were obtained from blood.

CDR3 amino acids: CASSQEWNTEAFF. DNA of the CDR3: TGCGCCAGCAGCCAGGAGTGGAACACTGAAGCTTTCTTT. V is TRBV4-1 and J is TRBJ1-1; D gene uncertain. This CDR3 spans 13 amino acids. The germline V gene has CDR1 MGHRA and CDR2 YSYEKL. V was pared by 3 bases and J by 1 base, with 6 bases between.